The following is a TCR beta chain sequence with its context. The sample comes from a study of blood T cell repertoires in COVID-19. Study-level background: Material from acute and convalescent COVID-19 was sourced from the United States, Italy and Spain. T cells, B-cell-depleted T cells, or PBMCs provided the cDNA or gDNA that served as material.

Germline CDR1 and CDR2: SGHNT and YYREEE (reference sequence). V trimming: 0 bases; J trimming: 6 bases; junction bases outside the gene matches: 5. This CDR3 comprises 15 residues. In the authors' workflow: Reference gene primer amplification gave estimated nucleated cell counts. Method: immunoSEQ multiplex PCR; TCRdb's copy keeps in-frame clones and lacks some. Clonal size and the V and J genes are those of that table, whereas D and trimming came from the DNA. The sample lists under 250,000 clones; roughly four fifths were seen once. The V gene is TRBV5-4, the J gene TRBJ2-7; TRBD2 matches 11 bases. The source material was peripheral blood. The clonotype was recovered from a woman aged 40 to 49 with acute or convalescent COVID-19. The CDR3 DNA reads as TGTGCCAGCAGCTTGGTTGGGACTAGCGGCGTCGAGCAGTACTTC. Protein product: CASSLVGTSGVEQYF.